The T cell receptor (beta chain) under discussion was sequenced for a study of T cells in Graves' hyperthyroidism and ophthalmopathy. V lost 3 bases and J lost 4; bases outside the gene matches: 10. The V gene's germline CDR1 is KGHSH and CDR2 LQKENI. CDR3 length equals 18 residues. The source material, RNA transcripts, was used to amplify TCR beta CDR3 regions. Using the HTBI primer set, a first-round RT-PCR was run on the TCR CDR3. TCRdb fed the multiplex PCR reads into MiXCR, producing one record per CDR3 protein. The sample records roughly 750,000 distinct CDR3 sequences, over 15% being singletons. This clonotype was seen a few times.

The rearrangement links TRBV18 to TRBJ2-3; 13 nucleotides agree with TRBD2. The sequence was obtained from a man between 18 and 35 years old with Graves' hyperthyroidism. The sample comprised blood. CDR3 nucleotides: TGTGCCAGCTCACCGGCCGGGACTAGCGGGAATGGGGCAGATACGCAGTATTTT. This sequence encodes CASSPAGTSGNGADTQYF.